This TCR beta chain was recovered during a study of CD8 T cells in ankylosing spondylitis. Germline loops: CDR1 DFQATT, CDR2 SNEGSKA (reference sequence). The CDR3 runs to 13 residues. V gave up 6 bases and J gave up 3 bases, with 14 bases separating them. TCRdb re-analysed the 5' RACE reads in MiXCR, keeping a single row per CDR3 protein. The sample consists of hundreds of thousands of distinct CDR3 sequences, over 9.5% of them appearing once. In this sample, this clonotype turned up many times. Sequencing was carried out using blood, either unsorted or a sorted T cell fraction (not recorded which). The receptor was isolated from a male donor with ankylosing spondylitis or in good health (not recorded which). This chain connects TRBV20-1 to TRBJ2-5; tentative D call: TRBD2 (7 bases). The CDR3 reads CSATGGLKETQYF. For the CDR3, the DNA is TGCAGTGCAACGGGGGGCCTGAAAGAGACCCAGTACTTC.